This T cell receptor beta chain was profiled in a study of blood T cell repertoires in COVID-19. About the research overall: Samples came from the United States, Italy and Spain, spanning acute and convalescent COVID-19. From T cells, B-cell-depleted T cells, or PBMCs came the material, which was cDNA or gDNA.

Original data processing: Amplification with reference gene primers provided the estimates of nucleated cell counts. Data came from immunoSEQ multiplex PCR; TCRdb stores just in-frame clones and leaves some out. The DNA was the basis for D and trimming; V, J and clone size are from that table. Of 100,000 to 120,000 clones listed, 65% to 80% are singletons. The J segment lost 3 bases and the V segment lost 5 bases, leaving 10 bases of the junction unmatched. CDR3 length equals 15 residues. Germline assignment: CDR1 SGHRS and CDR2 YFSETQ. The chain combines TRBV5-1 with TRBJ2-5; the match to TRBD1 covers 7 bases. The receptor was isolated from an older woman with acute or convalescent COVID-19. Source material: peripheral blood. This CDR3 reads CASRQNTGDKETQYF. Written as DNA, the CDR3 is TGCGCCAGCAGACAAAACACAGGGGATAAAGAGACCCAGTACTTC.